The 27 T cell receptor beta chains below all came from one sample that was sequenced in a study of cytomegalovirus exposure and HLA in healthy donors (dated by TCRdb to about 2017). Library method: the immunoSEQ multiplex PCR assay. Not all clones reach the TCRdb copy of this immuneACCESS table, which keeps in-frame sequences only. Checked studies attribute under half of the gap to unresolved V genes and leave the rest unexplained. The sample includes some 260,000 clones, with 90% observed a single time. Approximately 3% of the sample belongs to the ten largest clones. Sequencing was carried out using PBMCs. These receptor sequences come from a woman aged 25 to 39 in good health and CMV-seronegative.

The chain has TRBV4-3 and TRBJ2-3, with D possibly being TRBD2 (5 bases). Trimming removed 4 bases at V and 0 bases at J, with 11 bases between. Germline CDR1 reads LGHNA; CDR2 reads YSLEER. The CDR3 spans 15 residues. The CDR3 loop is CASSPRSGSTDTQYF. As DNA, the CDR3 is TGCGCCAGCAGCCCTAGGAGCGGTAGCACAGATACGCAGTATTTT.

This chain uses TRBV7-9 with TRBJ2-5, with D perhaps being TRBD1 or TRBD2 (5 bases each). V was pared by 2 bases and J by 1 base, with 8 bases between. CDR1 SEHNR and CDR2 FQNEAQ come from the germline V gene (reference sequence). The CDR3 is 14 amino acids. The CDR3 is CASSLTGGQETQYF. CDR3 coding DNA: TGTGCCAGCAGCTTAACTGGGGGCCAAGAGACCCAGTACTTC.

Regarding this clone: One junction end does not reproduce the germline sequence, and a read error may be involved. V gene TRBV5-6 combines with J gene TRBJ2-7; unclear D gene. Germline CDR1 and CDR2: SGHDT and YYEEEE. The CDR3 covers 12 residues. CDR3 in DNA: TGTGCCAGCAGCCAGATAATGCGTACTCAGGACTTC. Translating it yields CASSQIMRTQDF.

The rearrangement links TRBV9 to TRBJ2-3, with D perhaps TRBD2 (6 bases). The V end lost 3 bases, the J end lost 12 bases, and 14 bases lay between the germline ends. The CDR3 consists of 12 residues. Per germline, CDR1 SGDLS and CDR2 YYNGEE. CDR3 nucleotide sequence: TGTGCCAGCAGCGAAATTGCGGGACCCCAGTATTTT. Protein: CASSEIAGPQYF.

This CDR3 is CASSLEGTQETQYF. The DNA for the CDR3 is TGCGCCAGCAGCTTGGAGGGAACTCAAGAGACCCAGTACTTC. The chain has TRBV5-1 and TRBJ2-5; D ambiguous. The CDR3 loop spans 14 amino acids. V was clipped by 0 bases and J by 2 bases, with 8 bases between them. Germline assignment: CDR1 SGHRS and CDR2 YFSETQ.

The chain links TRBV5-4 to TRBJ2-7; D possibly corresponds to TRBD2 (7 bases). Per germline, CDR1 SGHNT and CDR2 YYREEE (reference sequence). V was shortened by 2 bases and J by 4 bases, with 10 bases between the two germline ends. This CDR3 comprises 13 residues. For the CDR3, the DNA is TGTGCCAGCAGCTTACAGGGAGGGTACGAGCAGTACTTC. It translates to CASSLQGGYEQYF.

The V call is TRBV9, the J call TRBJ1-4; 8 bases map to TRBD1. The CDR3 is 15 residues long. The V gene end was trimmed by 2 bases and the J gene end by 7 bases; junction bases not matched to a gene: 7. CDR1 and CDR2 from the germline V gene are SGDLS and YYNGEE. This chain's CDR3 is CASSVSGTGGEKLFF. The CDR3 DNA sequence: TGTGCCAGCAGCGTCTCCGGGACAGGTGGTGAAAAACTGTTTTTT.

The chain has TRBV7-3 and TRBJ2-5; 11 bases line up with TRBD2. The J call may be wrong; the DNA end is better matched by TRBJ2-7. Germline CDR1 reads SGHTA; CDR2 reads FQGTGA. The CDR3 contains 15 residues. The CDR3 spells CASSQGLAGNYEQYF. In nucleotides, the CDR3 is TGTGCCAGCAGCCAAGGACTAGCGGGTAATTACGAGCAGTACTTC.

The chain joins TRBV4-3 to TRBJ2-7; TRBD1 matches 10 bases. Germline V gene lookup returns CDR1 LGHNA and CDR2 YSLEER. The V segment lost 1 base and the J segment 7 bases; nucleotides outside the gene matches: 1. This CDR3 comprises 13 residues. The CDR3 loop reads CASSQADRGEQYF. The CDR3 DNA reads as TGCGCCAGCAGCCAAGCGGACAGGGGGGAGCAGTACTTC.

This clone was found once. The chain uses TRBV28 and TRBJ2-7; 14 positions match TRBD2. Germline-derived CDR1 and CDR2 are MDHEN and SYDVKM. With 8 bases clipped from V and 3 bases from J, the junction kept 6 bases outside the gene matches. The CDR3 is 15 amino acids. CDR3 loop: CASAGGLAGVYEQYF. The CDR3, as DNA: TGTGCCAGCGCTGGGGGACTAGCGGGAGTCTACGAGCAGTACTTC. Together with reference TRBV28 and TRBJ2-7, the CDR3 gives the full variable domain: DVKVTQSSRYLVKRTGEKVFLECVQDMDHENMFWYRQDPGLGLRLIYFSYDVKMKEKGDIPEGYSVSREKKERFSLILESASTNQTSMYLCASAGGLAGVYEQYFGPGTRLTVT.

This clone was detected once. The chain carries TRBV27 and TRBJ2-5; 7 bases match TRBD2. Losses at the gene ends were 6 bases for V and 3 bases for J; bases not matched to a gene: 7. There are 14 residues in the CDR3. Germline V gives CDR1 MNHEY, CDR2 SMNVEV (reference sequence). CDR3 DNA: TGTGCCAGCAGCGTATTCGCGGGAGAAGAGACCCAGTACTTC. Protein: CASSVFAGEETQYF.

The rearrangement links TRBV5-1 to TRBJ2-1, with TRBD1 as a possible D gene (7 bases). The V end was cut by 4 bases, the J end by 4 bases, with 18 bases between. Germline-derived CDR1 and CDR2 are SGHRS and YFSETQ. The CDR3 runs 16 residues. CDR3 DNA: TGCGCCAGCAGCCCGCAGGGCGGGACAGTTTACAATGAGCAGTTCTTC. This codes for CASSPQGGTVYNEQFF.

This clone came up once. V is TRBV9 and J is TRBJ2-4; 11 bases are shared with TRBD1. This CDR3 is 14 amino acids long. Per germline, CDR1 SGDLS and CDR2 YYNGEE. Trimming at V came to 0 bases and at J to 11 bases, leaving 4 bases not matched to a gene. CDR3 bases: TGTGCCAGCAGCGTAGGGACAGGGGGCACTGTTCAGTACTTC. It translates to CASSVGTGGTVQYF.

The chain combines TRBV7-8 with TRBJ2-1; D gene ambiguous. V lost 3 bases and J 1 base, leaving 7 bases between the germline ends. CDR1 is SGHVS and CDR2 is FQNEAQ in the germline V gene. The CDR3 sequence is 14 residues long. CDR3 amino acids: CASSFDVSYNEQFF. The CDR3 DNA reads TGTGCCAGCAGCTTTGACGTTTCCTACAATGAGCAGTTCTTC. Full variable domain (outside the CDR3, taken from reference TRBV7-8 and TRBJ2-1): GAGVSQSPRYKVAKRGQDVALRCDPISGHVSLFWYQQALGQGPEFLTYFQNEAQLDKSGLPSDRFFAERPEGSVSTLKIQRTQQEDSAVYLCASSFDVSYNEQFFGPGTRLTVL.

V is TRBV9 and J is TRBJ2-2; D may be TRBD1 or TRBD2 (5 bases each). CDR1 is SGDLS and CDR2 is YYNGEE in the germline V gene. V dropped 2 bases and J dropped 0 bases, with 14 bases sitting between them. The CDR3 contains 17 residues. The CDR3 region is CASSVNGLGANTGELFF. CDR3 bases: TGTGCCAGCAGCGTCAACGGGTTGGGGGCGAACACCGGGGAGCTGTTTTTT. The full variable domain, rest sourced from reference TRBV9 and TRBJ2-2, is DSGVTQTPKHLITATGQRVTLRCSPRSGDLSVYWYQQSLDQGLQFLIQYYNGEERAKGNILERFSAQQFPDLHSELNLSSLELGDSALYFCASSVNGLGANTGELFFGEGSRLTVL.

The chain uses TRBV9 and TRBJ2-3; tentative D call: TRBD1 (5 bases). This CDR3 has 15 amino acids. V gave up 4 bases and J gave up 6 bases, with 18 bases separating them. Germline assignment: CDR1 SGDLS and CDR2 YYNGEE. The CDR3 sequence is CASSPPGLEDDTQYF. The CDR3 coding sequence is TGTGCCAGCAGCCCCCCAGGGCTAGAAGACGATACGCAGTATTTT. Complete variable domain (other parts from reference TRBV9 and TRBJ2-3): DSGVTQTPKHLITATGQRVTLRCSPRSGDLSVYWYQQSLDQGLQFLIQYYNGEERAKGNILERFSAQQFPDLHSELNLSSLELGDSALYFCASSPPGLEDDTQYFGPGTRLTVL.

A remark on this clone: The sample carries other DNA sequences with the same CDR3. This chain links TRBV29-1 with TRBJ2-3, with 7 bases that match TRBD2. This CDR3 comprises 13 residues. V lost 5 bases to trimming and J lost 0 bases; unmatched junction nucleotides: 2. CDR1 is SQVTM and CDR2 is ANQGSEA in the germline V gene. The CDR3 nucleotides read TGCAGCGTTAGGCGGGGGAGCACAGATACGCAGTATTTT. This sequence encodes CSVRRGSTDTQYF.

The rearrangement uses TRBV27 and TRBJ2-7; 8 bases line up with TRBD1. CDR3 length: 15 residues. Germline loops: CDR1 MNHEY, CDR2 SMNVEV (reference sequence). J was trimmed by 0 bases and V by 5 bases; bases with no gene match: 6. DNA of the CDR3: TGTGCCAGCAGTGAAGGACAGGGTACCTCCTACGAGCAGTACTTC. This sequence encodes CASSEGQGTSYEQYF.

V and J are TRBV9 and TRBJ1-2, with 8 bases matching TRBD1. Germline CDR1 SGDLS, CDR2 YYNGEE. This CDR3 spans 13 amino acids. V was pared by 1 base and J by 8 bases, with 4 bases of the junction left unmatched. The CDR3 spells CASSVRTGIGYTF. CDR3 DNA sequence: TGTGCCAGCAGCGTACGGACAGGGATCGGCTACACCTTC.

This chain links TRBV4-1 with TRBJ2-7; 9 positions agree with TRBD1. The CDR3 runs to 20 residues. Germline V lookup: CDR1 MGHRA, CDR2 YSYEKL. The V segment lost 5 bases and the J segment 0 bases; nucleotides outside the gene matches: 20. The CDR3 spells CASSKRDVSTGGSSSYEQYF. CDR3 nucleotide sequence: TGCGCCAGCAGCAAGAGGGACGTGTCGACAGGGGGTTCGAGCTCCTACGAGCAGTACTTC.

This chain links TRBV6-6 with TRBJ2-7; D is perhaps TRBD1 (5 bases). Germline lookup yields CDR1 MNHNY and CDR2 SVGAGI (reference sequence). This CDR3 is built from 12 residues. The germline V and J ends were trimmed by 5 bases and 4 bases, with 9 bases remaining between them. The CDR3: CASSGAGYEQYF. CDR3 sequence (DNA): TGTGCCAGCAGTGGGGCAGGTTACGAGCAGTACTTC.

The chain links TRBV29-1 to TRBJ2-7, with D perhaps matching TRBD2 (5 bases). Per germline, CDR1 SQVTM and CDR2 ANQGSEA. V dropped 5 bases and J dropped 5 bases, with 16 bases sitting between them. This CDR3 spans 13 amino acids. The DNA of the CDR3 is TGCAGCGTTAGAAGGACTGCCCGGGACGAGCAGTACTTC. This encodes CSVRRTARDEQYF.

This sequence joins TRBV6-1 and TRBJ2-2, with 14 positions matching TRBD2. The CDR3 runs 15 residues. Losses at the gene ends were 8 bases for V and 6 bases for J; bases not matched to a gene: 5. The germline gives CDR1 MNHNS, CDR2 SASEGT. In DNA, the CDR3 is TGTGCCAGCGAGACTAGCGGGAGGGCCCCCGGGGAGCTGTTTTTT. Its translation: CASETSGRAPGELFF.

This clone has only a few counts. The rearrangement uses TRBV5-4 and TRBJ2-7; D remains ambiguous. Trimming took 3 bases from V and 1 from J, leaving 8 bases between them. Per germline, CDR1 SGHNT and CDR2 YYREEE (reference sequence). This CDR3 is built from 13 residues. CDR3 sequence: CASSSRSSYEQYF. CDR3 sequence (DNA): TGTGCCAGCAGCTCTCGGTCTTCCTACGAGCAGTACTTC.

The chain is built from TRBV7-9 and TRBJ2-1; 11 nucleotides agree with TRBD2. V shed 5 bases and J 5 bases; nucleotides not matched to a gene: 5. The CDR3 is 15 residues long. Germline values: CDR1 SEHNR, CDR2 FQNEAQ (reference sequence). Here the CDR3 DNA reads TGTGCCAGCAGCCGACTAGCGGGAAGGAACAATGAGCAGTTCTTC. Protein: CASSRLAGRNNEQFF.

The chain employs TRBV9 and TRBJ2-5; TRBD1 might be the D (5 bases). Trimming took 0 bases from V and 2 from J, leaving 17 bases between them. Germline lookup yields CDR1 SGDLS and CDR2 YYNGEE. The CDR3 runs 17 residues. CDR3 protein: CASSVGVTALPQETQYF. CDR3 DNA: TGTGCCAGCAGCGTAGGGGTGACAGCCCTGCCACAAGAGACCCAGTACTTC.

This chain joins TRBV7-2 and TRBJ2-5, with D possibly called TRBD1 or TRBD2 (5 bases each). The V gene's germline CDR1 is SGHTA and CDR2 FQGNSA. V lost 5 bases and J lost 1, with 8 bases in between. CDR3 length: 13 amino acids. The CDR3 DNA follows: TGTGCCAGCAGCGGGGACGTCCAAGAGACCCAGTACTTC. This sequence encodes CASSGDVQETQYF. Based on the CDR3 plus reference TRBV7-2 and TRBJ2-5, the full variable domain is GAGVSQSPSNKVTEKGKDVELRCDPISGHTALYWYRQSLGQGLEFLIYFQGNSAPDKSGLPSDRFSAERTGGSVSTLTIQRTQQEDSAVYLCASSGDVQETQYFGPGTRLLVL.